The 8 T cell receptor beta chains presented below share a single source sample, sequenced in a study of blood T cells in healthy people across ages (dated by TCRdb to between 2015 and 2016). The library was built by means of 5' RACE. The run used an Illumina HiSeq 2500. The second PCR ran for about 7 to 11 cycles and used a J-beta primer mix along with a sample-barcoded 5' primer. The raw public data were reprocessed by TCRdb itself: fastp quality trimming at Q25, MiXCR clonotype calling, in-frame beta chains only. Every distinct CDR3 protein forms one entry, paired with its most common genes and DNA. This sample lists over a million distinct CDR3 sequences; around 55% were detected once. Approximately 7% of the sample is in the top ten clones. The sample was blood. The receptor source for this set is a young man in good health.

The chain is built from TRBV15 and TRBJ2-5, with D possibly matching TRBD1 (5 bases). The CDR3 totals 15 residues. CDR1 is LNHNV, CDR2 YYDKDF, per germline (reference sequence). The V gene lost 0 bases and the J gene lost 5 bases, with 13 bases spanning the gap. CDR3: CATSRDPRGAETQYF. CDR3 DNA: TGTGCCACCAGCAGAGATCCTAGGGGCGCGGAGACCCAGTACTTC.

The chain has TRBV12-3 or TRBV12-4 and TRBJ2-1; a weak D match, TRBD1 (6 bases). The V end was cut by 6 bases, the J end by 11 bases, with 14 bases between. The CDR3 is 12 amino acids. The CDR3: CASRWTADKQFF. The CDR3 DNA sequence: TGTGCCAGCAGATGGACAGCGGATAAGCAGTTCTTC.

CDR3 protein: CATSGGLHVETQYF. In DNA form, the CDR3 reads TGTGCCACTAGCGGGGGCCTCCATGTGGAGACCCAGTACTTC. V usage is TRBV3-1 and J usage is TRBJ2-5; 10 bases match TRBD2. CDR1 LGHDT and CDR2 YNNKEL come from the germline V gene (reference sequence). This CDR3 has 14 residues. V shed 10 bases and J 5 bases; nucleotides not matched to a gene: 10.

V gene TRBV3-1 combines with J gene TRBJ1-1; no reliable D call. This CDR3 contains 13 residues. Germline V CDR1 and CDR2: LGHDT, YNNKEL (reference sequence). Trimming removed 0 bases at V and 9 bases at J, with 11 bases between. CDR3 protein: CASSQEGRSKAFF. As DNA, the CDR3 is TGTGCCAGCAGCCAAGAGGGAAGGAGTAAAGCTTTCTTT.

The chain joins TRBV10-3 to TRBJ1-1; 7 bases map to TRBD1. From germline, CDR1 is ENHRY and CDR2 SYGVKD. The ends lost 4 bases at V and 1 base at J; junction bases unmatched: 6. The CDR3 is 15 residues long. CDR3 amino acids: CAISAGTVKNTEAFF. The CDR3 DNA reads TGTGCCATCAGTGCCGGGACAGTCAAGAACACTGAAGCTTTCTTT.

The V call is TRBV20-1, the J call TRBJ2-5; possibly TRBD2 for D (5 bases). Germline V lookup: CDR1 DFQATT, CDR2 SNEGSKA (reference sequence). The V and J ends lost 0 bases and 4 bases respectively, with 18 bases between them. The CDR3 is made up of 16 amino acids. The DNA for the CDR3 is TGCAGTGCTAGAGATACAACGGGGTGGGTTAGAGAGACCCAGTACTTC. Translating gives CSARDTTGWVRETQYF.

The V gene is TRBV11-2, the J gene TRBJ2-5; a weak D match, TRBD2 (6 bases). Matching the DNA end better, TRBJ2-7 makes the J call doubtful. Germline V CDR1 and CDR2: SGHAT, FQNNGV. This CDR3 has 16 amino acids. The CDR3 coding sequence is TGTGCCAGCAGCTTAGCGGCGGGGCTCTCCTTCTACGAGCAGTACTTC. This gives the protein CASSLAAGLSFYEQYF.

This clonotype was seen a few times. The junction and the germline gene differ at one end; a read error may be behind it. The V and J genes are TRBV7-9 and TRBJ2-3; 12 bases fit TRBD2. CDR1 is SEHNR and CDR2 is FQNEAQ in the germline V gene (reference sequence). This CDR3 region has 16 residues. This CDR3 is CASSDRTSGVTDTQYF. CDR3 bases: TGTGCTAGCAGCGACAGGACTAGCGGGGTCACAGATACGCAGTATTTT. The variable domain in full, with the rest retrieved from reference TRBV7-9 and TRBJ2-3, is DTGVSQNPRHKITKRGQNVTFRCDPISEHNRLYWYRQTLGQGPEFLTYFQNEAQLEKSRLLSDRFSAERPKGSFSTLEIQRTEQGDSAMYLCASSDRTSGVTDTQYFGPGTRLTVL.